Shown below are 24 T cell receptor beta chains from a single sample sequenced in a study of cytomegalovirus exposure and HLA in healthy donors. The PCR employed 60 Vbeta primers together with 13 Jbeta primers. Clones were sequenced by immunoSEQ multiplex PCR, and TCRdb holds only the in-frame ones, with some missing. The data hold 100,000 to 150,000 clones, with about 79% observed a single time. The sample taken for sequencing was PBMCs. Source of these receptors: a female donor in good health and CMV-seropositive.

This clone has more than one count but fewer than ten. V is TRBV11-2 and J is TRBJ2-7, with 10 bases fitting TRBD2. This CDR3 has 18 residues. The V gene end was trimmed by 1 base and the J gene end by 4 bases; junction bases not matched to a gene: 13. Germline CDR1 is SGHAT and CDR2 is FQNNGV. This CDR3 reads CASSLVSSGRVKVYEQYF. The CDR3 DNA sequence: TGTGCCAGCAGCTTAGTGTCTAGCGGGAGAGTGAAGGTTTACGAGCAGTACTTC.

V and J are TRBV6-1 and TRBJ2-3, with 10 bases aligning to TRBD2. The V segment lost 7 bases and the J segment 4 bases; nucleotides outside the gene matches: 5. CDR1 MNHNS and CDR2 SASEGT come from the germline V gene. The CDR3 contains 14 residues. The CDR3 reads CASKERGGADTQYF. The DNA for the CDR3 is TGTGCCAGCAAGGAGCGGGGGGGGGCAGATACGCAGTATTTT.

This chain connects TRBV28 to TRBJ2-5; D ambiguous. The J call may be incorrect, as the DNA end agrees better with TRBJ2-7. This CDR3 is 10 amino acids long. Germline V lookup: CDR1 MDHEN, CDR2 SYDVKM. The CDR3 DNA follows: TGTGCCAGCAGTTTAAACGAGCAGTACTTC. This codes for CASSLNEQYF.

The sample holds a few counts of this clone. The V call is TRBV5-6, the J call TRBJ2-7; TRBD2 matches at 7 bases. The CDR3 has 13 residues. The V gene's germline CDR1 is SGHDT and CDR2 YYEEEE. The V segment lost 4 bases and the J segment 5 bases; nucleotides outside the gene matches: 6. This CDR3 is CASSQGRAHEQYF. Written as DNA, the CDR3 is TGTGCCAGCAGCCAAGGGAGGGCCCACGAGCAGTACTTC.

This rearrangement joins TRBV6-6 to TRBJ1-1, with TRBD1 identical over 7 bases. Germline V gene lookup returns CDR1 MNHNY and CDR2 SVGAGI (reference sequence). This CDR3 region has 15 residues. V was clipped by 5 bases and J by 6 bases; unmatched bases: 12. In DNA, the CDR3 is TGTGCCAGCAGTGGGCTACAGGGGAATTGGGCTGAAGCTTTCTTT. It yields the protein CASSGLQGNWAEAFF.

This clone was recorded only once. The J gene is TRBJ1-2, the V gene TRBV28; possibly TRBD1 for D (5 bases). There are 12 residues in the CDR3. Looked up from germline, CDR1 is MDHEN and CDR2 is SYDVKM. V lost 1 base and J 8 bases, leaving 8 bases between the germline ends. CDR3 loop: CASSLFGGGYTF. The CDR3, as DNA: TGTGCCAGCAGTTTATTCGGGGGGGGCTACACCTTC.

This clone was seen more than once but under ten times. Other nucleotide sequences from this sample produce the same CDR3. V usage is TRBV6-1 and J usage is TRBJ1-4; D is perhaps TRBD1 (5 bases). This CDR3 region has 14 residues. Between the trimmed V and J ends, which lost 2 bases and 7 bases, there was a span of 11 bases. Germline V gene sequence: CDR1 MNHNS, CDR2 SASEGT. CDR3 in amino acids: CASSEQGRGEKLFF. DNA of the CDR3: TGTGCCAGCAGTGAACAGGGAAGGGGTGAAAAACTGTTTTTT.

The rearrangement uses TRBV5-1 and TRBJ2-1, with 7 positions matching TRBD2. Germline V gene data show CDR1 as SGHRS and CDR2 as YFSETQ. J lost 5 bases, V lost 1 base, and 0 bases had no gene match. This CDR3 has 13 residues. The CDR3 nucleotides are TGCGCCAGCAGCTTGCGGGGGGACAATGAGCAGTTCTTC. This sequence encodes CASSLRGDNEQFF.

V usage is TRBV10-2 and J usage is TRBJ2-5; 10 nucleotides align to TRBD2. V was clipped by 4 bases and J by 2 bases; unmatched bases: 4. There are 15 residues in the CDR3. Germline V lookup: CDR1 WSHSY, CDR2 SAAADI. The CDR3 DNA is TGCGCCAGCAGTGTGCTAGCGGGGGTACAAGAGACCCAGTACTTC. Encoded protein: CASSVLAGVQETQYF.

The chain recombines TRBV5-4 with TRBJ2-1; TRBD2 agrees at 14 bases. This CDR3 spans 17 amino acids. Trimming at V came to 4 bases and at J to 8 bases, leaving 11 bases not matched to a gene. Germline CDR1 and CDR2: SGHNT and YYREEE (reference sequence). CDR3 region: CASSRRLAGGPVDEQFF. The CDR3, as DNA: TGTGCCAGCAGCCGGAGACTAGCGGGAGGGCCTGTTGATGAGCAGTTCTTC.

The chain has TRBV25-1 and TRBJ1-1; D is undetermined. Germline V gene data show CDR1 as MGHDK and CDR2 as SYGVNS. The CDR3 sequence is 15 residues long. Trimming removed 1 base at V and 8 bases at J, with 17 bases between. CDR3 in amino acids: CASSELGSGTREAFF. DNA of the CDR3: TGTGCCAGCAGTGAATTAGGTTCGGGAACAAGGGAAGCTTTCTTT.

V is TRBV5-1 and J is TRBJ2-1, with a tentative D call TRBD2 (6 bases). The V gene's germline CDR1 is SGHRS and CDR2 YFSETQ. The V and J ends lost 4 bases and 3 bases respectively, with 20 bases between them. This CDR3 contains 17 residues. The CDR3 DNA is TGCGCCAGCAGCCCCACCCGGGGGAGTCTTAGCTACAATGAGCAGTTCTTC. Its translation: CASSPTRGSLSYNEQFF.

The table lists this clone with a few counts. V and J are TRBV13 and TRBJ2-7; 8 bases are a match to TRBD1. The CDR3 has 14 residues. V lost 5 bases to trimming and J lost 3 bases; unmatched junction nucleotides: 6. CDR1 is PRHDT, CDR2 FYEKMQ, per germline (reference sequence). This chain's CDR3 is CASSLGQAYYEQYF. CDR3 sequence (DNA): TGTGCCAGCAGCCTGGGACAGGCGTACTACGAGCAGTACTTC.

The genes are TRBV6-6 and TRBJ1-3; TRBD1 agrees at 10 bases. Germline V gene lookup returns CDR1 MNHNY and CDR2 SVGAGI (reference sequence). The CDR3 is 15 residues long. The V and J ends lost 5 bases and 4 bases, in that order; junction bases with no gene match: 5. CDR3 DNA sequence: TGTGCCAGCAGTAGGGGACAGGGGCAGGGAAACACCATATATTTT. As protein: CASSRGQGQGNTIYF.

The rearrangement uses TRBV2 and TRBJ2-3; 7 bases agree with TRBD2. The germline V gene encodes CDR1 SNHLY and CDR2 FYNNEI. The junction had 8 bases not matched to a gene; V was cut back by 6 bases and J by 5 bases. The CDR3 spans 14 residues. The CDR3 nucleotides read TGTGCCAGCAGCGGGAGAGGGAGGGGAGATACGCAGTATTTT. It translates to CASSGRGRGDTQYF.

CDR3 DNA sequence: TGTGCCAGCAGCTCGCGTAGACAGGGCGCTGAAGCTTTCTTT. This sequence encodes CASSSRRQGAEAFF. The chain uses TRBV7-2 and TRBJ1-1; 7 bases fit TRBD1. Germline V lookup: CDR1 SGHTA, CDR2 FQGNSA. V dropped 4 bases and J dropped 6; count of bases not matched to a gene: 8. The CDR3 has 14 amino acids.

V and J are TRBV4-2 and TRBJ2-7; D gene uncertain. The V gene's germline CDR1 is LGHNA and CDR2 YNFKEQ. The CDR3 covers 15 residues. V was pared by 4 bases and J by 4 bases, with 17 bases between. Written as DNA, the CDR3 is TGTGCCAGCAGCCGCAAAATGGCGGTCAAGTACGAGCAGTACTTC. It specifies CASSRKMAVKYEQYF.

The table lists this clone with a few counts. CDR3 nucleotide sequence: TGTGCCAGCAGCAGGGACTCAATCACAGATACGCAGTATTTT. This codes for CASSRDSITDTQYF. V and J are TRBV9 and TRBJ2-3; the D gene is possibly TRBD2 (6 bases). The V gene's germline CDR1 is SGDLS and CDR2 YYNGEE. CDR3 length equals 14 residues. Trimming pared 4 bases from V and 2 bases from J, leaving 11 bases between.

The genes are TRBV4-1 and TRBJ2-7, with D perhaps TRBD2 (5 bases). Between the trimmed V and J ends, which lost 0 bases and 1 base, there was a span of 13 bases. CDR1 is MGHRA and CDR2 is YSYEKL in the germline V gene. This CDR3 region has 16 residues. The CDR3 DNA sequence: TGCGCCAGCAGCCAAGATCAACGGGGTGGTTCCTACGAGCAGTACTTC. Translated, it gives CASSQDQRGGSYEQYF.

The V and J genes are TRBV19 and TRBJ2-1; tentative D call: TRBD2 (6 bases). This CDR3 has 15 amino acids. The V end was cut by 2 bases, the J end by 10 bases, with 18 bases between. Germline-derived CDR1 and CDR2 are LNHDA and SQIVND (reference sequence). CDR3 DNA sequence: TGTGCCAGTAGTATACCCGGTAGCGCGGGATGGGAGCAGTTCTTC. Its protein is CASSIPGSAGWEQFF.

V is TRBV5-1 and J is TRBJ1-2; 8 nucleotides agree with TRBD1. Germline V gene sequence: CDR1 SGHRS, CDR2 YFSETQ. V lost 2 bases and J lost 4; bases outside the gene matches: 4. The CDR3 runs to 14 residues. CDR3 in amino acids: CASSLQDRAYGYTF. CDR3 DNA sequence: TGCGCCAGCAGCTTACAGGACAGGGCCTATGGCTACACCTTC.

This clone was detected only once. The chain couples TRBV11-2 to TRBJ1-5; weak D call: TRBD1 (5 bases). V lost 1 base, J lost 6 bases, and 7 bases lay in between. From germline, CDR1 is SGHAT and CDR2 FQNNGV. The CDR3 has 13 amino acids. The CDR3 here is CASSLGGLQPQHF. For the CDR3, the DNA is TGTGCCAGCAGCTTAGGGGGCCTTCAGCCCCAGCATTTT.

The chain links TRBV7-6 to TRBJ1-4; 9 nucleotides agree with TRBD1. V lost 4 bases to trimming and J lost 8 bases; unmatched junction nucleotides: 8. The CDR3 extends over 15 amino acids. Germline V gene data show CDR1 as SGHVS and CDR2 as FNYEAQ. The CDR3 DNA reads as TGTGCCAGCAGCTGGGACAGGGAAGAAGGCGAAAAACTGTTTTTT. Protein: CASSWDREEGEKLFF.

Only a few counts were recorded for this clone. CDR3 DNA: TGTGCCAGCAGCCAAAGGACATCCAACACTGAAGCTTTCTTT. Translating gives CASSQRTSNTEAFF. V gene TRBV11-2 combines with J gene TRBJ1-1; D perhaps matches TRBD1 (5 bases). Germline CDR1 is SGHAT and CDR2 is FQNNGV. Trimming pared 5 bases from V and 2 bases from J, leaving 12 bases between. The CDR3 is made up of 14 amino acids. The entire variable domain, with the rest obtained from reference TRBV11-2 and TRBJ1-1, is as follows: EAGVAQSPRYKIIEKRQSVAFWCNPISGHATLYWYQQILGQGPKLLIQFQNNGVVDDSQLPKDRFSAERLKGVDSTLKIQPAKLEDSAVYLCASSQRTSNTEAFFGQGTRLTVV.